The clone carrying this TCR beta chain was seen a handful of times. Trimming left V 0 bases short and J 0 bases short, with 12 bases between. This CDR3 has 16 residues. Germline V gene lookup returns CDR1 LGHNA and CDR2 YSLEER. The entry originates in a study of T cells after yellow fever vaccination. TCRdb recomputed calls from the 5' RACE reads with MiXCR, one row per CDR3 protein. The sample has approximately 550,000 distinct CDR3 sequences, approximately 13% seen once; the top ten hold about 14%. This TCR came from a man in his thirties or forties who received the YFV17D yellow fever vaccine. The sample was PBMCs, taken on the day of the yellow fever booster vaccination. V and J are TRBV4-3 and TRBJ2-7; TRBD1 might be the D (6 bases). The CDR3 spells CASSQEAWDNSYEQYF. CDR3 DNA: TGCGCCAGCAGCCAAGAAGCTTGGGACAACTCCTACGAGCAGTACTTC.